One sample yielded the 14 T cell receptor beta chains listed below, sequenced in a study of blood T cell repertoires in COVID-19. Using immunoSEQ multiplex PCR, the repertoire was profiled, and TCRdb retains in-frame clones only, with some absent. The profile shows over 200,000 clones, 65% to 90% of them singletons. Material: PBMCs or T cells enriched from blood (not recorded which). The receptors derive from a woman aged 25 to 39 who had been exposed to COVID-19.

This clone has a single count. The V and J genes are TRBV6-6 and TRBJ1-1; D is perhaps TRBD1 (5 bases). CDR3 size: 14 residues. V gave up 2 bases and J gave up 4 bases, with 11 bases separating them. Looked up from germline, CDR1 is MNHNY and CDR2 is SVGAGI (reference sequence). The CDR3 DNA is TGTGCCAGCAGTTACGGGGGAGGTGGCACTGAAGCTTTCTTT. Its protein product is CASSYGGGGTEAFF.

The chain is built from TRBV5-1 and TRBJ1-2; D not resolved. This CDR3 contains 14 residues. Trimming removed 4 bases from V and 8 bases from J, with 18 bases in between. Germline lookup yields CDR1 SGHRS and CDR2 YFSETQ. The CDR3 region is CASSPAGLPQGYTF. The CDR3 coding sequence is TGCGCCAGCAGCCCGGCAGGACTCCCCCAGGGCTACACCTTC.

This clone was seen a single time. The CDR3 sequence is CASSPIGPGVDGYTF. DNA of the CDR3: TGTGCCAGCAGTCCTATCGGGCCAGGGGTTGATGGCTACACCTTC. The chain uses TRBV27 and TRBJ1-2; D is possibly TRBD1 (6 bases). The CDR3 is 15 amino acids. The V end lost 5 bases, the J end lost 6 bases, and 19 bases lay between the germline ends. CDR1 is MNHEY, CDR2 SMNVEV, per germline (reference sequence).

The chain employs TRBV19 and TRBJ1-2; D perhaps matches TRBD1 (5 bases). The germline V and J ends were trimmed by 6 bases and 2 bases, with 10 bases remaining between them. Germline V CDR1 and CDR2: LNHDA, SQIVND (reference sequence). This CDR3 is 13 amino acids long. CDR3 coding DNA: TGTGCCAGTAGCTTACAGGAGAACTATGGCTACACCTTC. The encoded protein is CASSLQENYGYTF. Based on the CDR3 plus reference TRBV19 and TRBJ1-2, the full variable domain is DGGITQSPKYLFRKEGQNVTLSCEQNLNHDAMYWYRQDPGQGLRLIYYSQIVNDFQKGDIAEGYSVSREKKESFPLTVTSAQKNPTAFYLCASSLQENYGYTFGSGTRLTVV.

This clone was counted only a few times. The rearrangement joins TRBV7-2 to TRBJ2-7; D remains unclear. This CDR3 spans 12 amino acids. The germline V and J ends were trimmed by 3 bases and 6 bases, with 9 bases remaining between them. Per germline, CDR1 SGHTA and CDR2 FQGNSA. The CDR3 protein is CASSFRYSEQYF. The DNA for the CDR3 is TGTGCCAGCAGCTTCCGGTACAGCGAGCAGTACTTC.

This chain connects TRBV30 to TRBJ2-4; D not resolved. The CDR3 runs 13 residues. Trimming removed 0 bases from V and 7 bases from J, with 10 bases in between. Germline CDR1 GTSNPN, CDR2 SVGIG (reference sequence). The CDR3 nucleotides read TGTGCCTGGAGTGTACAGTCCCGGAACATTCAGTACTTC. Protein: CAWSVQSRNIQYF.

CDR3 sequence reads: CAWTEGTSGGYTQYF. For the CDR3, the DNA is TGTGCCTGGACCGAGGGGACTAGCGGGGGGTATACGCAGTATTTT. The chain recombines TRBV30 with TRBJ2-3; 15 bases match TRBD2. The CDR3 sequence is 15 residues long. CDR1 GTSNPN and CDR2 SVGIG come from the germline V gene (reference sequence). J lost 7 bases, V lost 4 bases, and 6 bases had no gene match.

J is TRBJ1-2 and V is TRBV6-5; a possible D gene is TRBD1 (5 bases). The CDR3 is made up of 15 amino acids. V dropped 4 bases and J dropped 4 bases, with 16 bases sitting between them. CDR1 and CDR2 from the germline V gene are MNHEY and SVGAGI. The CDR3 sequence: CASSSTSGFPYGYTF. The DNA for the CDR3 is TGTGCCAGCAGTTCCACTTCAGGGTTTCCCTATGGCTACACCTTC.

This clone showed up just a few times. The V gene is TRBV7-6, the J gene TRBJ2-7, with 9 positions matching TRBD1. Germline CDR1 SGHVS, CDR2 FNYEAQ. The CDR3 has 15 residues. Trimming at V came to 5 bases and at J to 1 base, leaving 6 bases not matched to a gene. This chain's CDR3 is CASSPRTGASYEQYF. In DNA form, the CDR3 reads TGTGCCAGCAGCCCGAGGACAGGGGCTTCCTACGAGCAGTACTTC.

The chain links TRBV30 to TRBJ1-2; D call uncertain. V dropped 3 bases and J dropped 2 bases, with 13 bases sitting between them. This CDR3 contains 14 residues. Germline V gives CDR1 GTSNPN, CDR2 SVGIG (reference sequence). The CDR3 loop is CAWSVDGVNYGYTF. The CDR3 bases are TGTGCCTGGAGCGTAGACGGGGTAAACTATGGCTACACCTTC.

The V and J genes are TRBV5-1 and TRBJ2-5; no firm D call. V shed 4 bases and J shed 1 base, with 11 bases lying between them. Germline V gene sequence: CDR1 SGHRS, CDR2 YFSETQ. This CDR3 comprises 14 residues. CDR3 loop: CASSLTTPQETQYF. The DNA for the CDR3 is TGCGCCAGCAGCCTGACAACTCCCCAAGAGACCCAGTACTTC.

The chain carries TRBV5-4 and TRBJ2-3, with D perhaps matching TRBD1 (8 bases). Germline CDR1 reads SGHNT; CDR2 reads YYREEE (reference sequence). V was clipped by 5 bases and J by 3 bases, with 19 bases between them. This CDR3 spans 16 amino acids. The CDR3 spells CASRSTGGAGTDTQYF. The CDR3 nucleotides are TGTGCCAGCAGGTCAACAGGGGGGGCAGGTACAGATACGCAGTATTTT.

The chain carries TRBV7-2 and TRBJ2-2; D may be TRBD2 (6 bases). The CDR3 consists of 16 residues. V gave up 1 base and J gave up 4 bases, with 13 bases separating them. The germline V gene encodes CDR1 SGHTA and CDR2 FQGNSA. The CDR3 DNA reads TGTGCCAGCAGCTTAGATGGGGGGTACGGCACCGGGGAGCTGTTTTTT. The encoded protein is CASSLDGGYGTGELFF.

The chain recombines TRBV2 with TRBJ2-1, with 7 nucleotides matching TRBD2. The germline gives CDR1 SNHLY, CDR2 FYNNEI. This CDR3 spans 16 amino acids. V lost 1 base, J lost 5 bases, and 8 bases stayed unmatched. The CDR3 DNA sequence: TGTGCCAGCAGTGAAGGATCAGCGGGGAGTAACAATGAGCAGTTCTTC. The encoded protein is CASSEGSAGSNNEQFF.